These 20 T cell receptor beta chains were all obtained from the same sample, sequenced in a study of Ad26.COV2.S vaccination and SARS-CoV-2 variants (TCRdb year 2021). This specimen's treatment or condition label, per the study, means: approximately 18 received Ad26.COV2.S at low or high dose, single or two shots; 5 received placebo; per-sample allocation not given. Repertoires of vaccine and placebo recipients were sequenced from samples collected on day 63 after the first injection. The library came from the immunoSEQ multiplex PCR assay. The clones in this table, taken by TCRdb from immuneACCESS, are in-frame only. Not every clone is retained; where verified, under half of the shortfall comes from an unresolved V gene, and the cause of the rest is unknown. Present in this sample are about 500,000 clones, around 89% of which were seen just once. Clones ranked in the top ten supply about 1.7% of the sample.

This material consisted of peripheral blood, taken in a trial of Ad26.COV2.S vaccine versus placebo. These receptors were obtained from a person between 18 and 60 years old who received the Ad26.COV2.S COVID-19 vaccine or a placebo.

The V and J genes are TRBV15 and TRBJ2-1; D remains ambiguous. CDR1 LNHNV and CDR2 YYDKDF come from the germline V gene (reference sequence). The CDR3 runs 14 residues. Trimming pared 5 bases from V and 7 bases from J, leaving 15 bases between. CDR3 sequence (DNA): TGTGCCACCAGCGATCGGCGTAATGGGAATGAGCAGTTCTTC. The encoded protein is CATSDRRNGNEQFF. The complete variable domain, with remaining parts taken from reference TRBV15 and TRBJ2-1, reads DAMVIQNPRYQVTQFGKPVTLSCSQTLNHNVMYWYQQKSSQAPKLLFHYYDKDFNNEADTPDNFQSRRPNTSFCFLDIRSPGLGDTAMYLCATSDRRNGNEQFFGPGTRLTVL.

This clone has a single count. The J gene is TRBJ1-1, the V gene TRBV6-2 or TRBV6-3; D not resolved. Trimming pared 1 base from V and 0 bases from J, leaving 6 bases between. Looked up from germline, CDR1 is MNHEY and CDR2 is SVGEGT. The CDR3 is 14 amino acids. Here the CDR3 DNA reads TGTGCCAGCAGTTACTACCCAGTGAACACTGAAGCTTTCTTT. Its protein product is CASSYYPVNTEAFF.

The CDR3 nucleotides are TGCGCCAGCAGCCGGCAGGAGACTAATGAAAAACTGTTTTTT. Translation: CASSRQETNEKLFF. The J gene is TRBJ1-4, the V gene TRBV4-1; D gene unclear. This CDR3 is 14 amino acids long. Trimming left V 4 bases short and J 2 bases short, with 8 bases between. Germline V gives CDR1 MGHRA, CDR2 YSYEKL.

The chain uses TRBV6-5 and TRBJ1-3, with D uncertain. The ends were cut back, 0 bases at V and 4 bases at J, with 13 bases in the middle. CDR1 and CDR2 from the germline V gene are MNHEY and SVGAGI. This CDR3 spans 16 amino acids. CDR3 amino acids: CASSYSILAGGNTIYF. Here the CDR3 DNA reads TGTGCCAGCAGTTACTCGATTCTGGCGGGGGGAAACACCATATATTTT.

The chain employs TRBV11-2 and TRBJ1-4, with 7 bases fitting TRBD1. Trimming at V came to 2 bases and at J to 6 bases, leaving 3 bases not matched to a gene. CDR3 length equals 14 residues. From germline, CDR1 is SGHAT and CDR2 FQNNGV. The CDR3 coding sequence is TGTGCCAGCAGCTTATTCGGGACAGATGAAAAACTGTTTTTT. Translated: CASSLFGTDEKLFF. The variable domain in full, with the rest retrieved from reference TRBV11-2 and TRBJ1-4, is EAGVAQSPRYKIIEKRQSVAFWCNPISGHATLYWYQQILGQGPKLLIQFQNNGVVDDSQLPKDRFSAERLKGVDSTLKIQPAKLEDSAVYLCASSLFGTDEKLFFGSGTQLSVL.

CDR3 nucleotides: TGTGCCACCAGCAGAGATGACAGGGATGGCTACACCTTC. Encoded protein: CATSRDDRDGYTF. J is TRBJ1-2 and V is TRBV15; 7 nucleotides agree with TRBD1. CDR3 length equals 13 residues. After removal of 0 bases from V and 6 bases from J, the junction contained 1 base not matched to a gene. Germline CDR1 is LNHNV and CDR2 is YYDKDF (reference sequence).

V and J are TRBV7-9 and TRBJ1-3; D remains unclear. The V and J ends lost 5 bases and 0 bases respectively, with 8 bases between them. In germline, CDR1 is SEHNR, CDR2 FQNEAQ (reference sequence). This CDR3 region has 14 residues. The DNA for the CDR3 is TGTGCCAGCAGCCCTCTCAGCTCTGGAAACACCATATATTTT. Its protein product is CASSPLSSGNTIYF. Variable domain in full (rest from reference TRBV7-9 and TRBJ1-3): DTGVSQNPRHKITKRGQNVTFRCDPISEHNRLYWYRQTLGQGPEFLTYFQNEAQLEKSRLLSDRFSAERPKGSFSTLEIQRTEQGDSAMYLCASSPLSSGNTIYFGEGSWLTVV.

This chain links TRBV10-3 with TRBJ1-1, with unresolved D. Germline lookup yields CDR1 ENHRY and CDR2 SYGVKD. The CDR3 length is 14 residues. V lost 3 bases and J lost 1, with 9 bases in between. The CDR3 reads CAISDPGQNTEAFF. The CDR3 DNA follows: TGTGCCATCAGTGACCCCGGCCAGAACACTGAAGCTTTCTTT.

The V and J genes are TRBV16 and TRBJ1-1, with TRBD1 as a possible D gene (6 bases). V was cut by 4 bases and J by 1 base, with 19 bases left in between. The CDR3 consists of 17 residues. Per germline, CDR1 KGHSY and CDR2 FQNENV. This CDR3 reads CASSPHRGQTKNTEAFF. As DNA, the CDR3 is TGTGCCAGCAGCCCGCACCGAGGACAGACTAAGAACACTGAAGCTTTCTTT.

V usage is TRBV28 and J usage is TRBJ1-6; 10 bases align to TRBD1. The germline V gene encodes CDR1 MDHEN and CDR2 SYDVKM. With 6 bases clipped from V and 9 bases from J, the junction kept 5 bases outside the gene matches. The CDR3 has 14 residues. The CDR3 protein is CASRRDRGSSPLHF. The CDR3 DNA sequence: TGTGCCAGCAGGAGGGACAGGGGAAGTTCACCCCTCCACTTT.

This rearrangement joins TRBV10-1 to TRBJ1-3, with 11 bases lining up with TRBD1. J lost 6 bases, V lost 9 bases, and 7 bases had no gene match. Germline V gene sequence: CDR1 WNHNN, CDR2 SYGVQD (reference sequence). The CDR3 loop spans 14 amino acids. The CDR3 loop reads CARRDRGYVNTIYF. The CDR3 DNA reads TGCGCCAGAAGGGACAGGGGGTATGTAAACACCATATATTTT.

This clone was detected a few times. The chain uses TRBV4-1 and TRBJ1-5; D not resolved. The germline V and J ends were trimmed by 1 base and 3 bases, with 7 bases remaining between them. Germline V gene lookup returns CDR1 MGHRA and CDR2 YSYEKL. This CDR3 region has 14 residues. The CDR3 bases are TGCGCCAGCAGCCAAGTTAGCGCCAATCAGCCCCAGCATTTT. This translates into CASSQVSANQPQHF.

The rearrangement joins TRBV6-4 to TRBJ1-4; unclear D gene. CDR1 MRHNA and CDR2 SNTAGT come from the germline V gene. The CDR3 extends over 19 amino acids. Trimming pared 0 bases from V and 0 bases from J, leaving 17 bases between. Written as DNA, the CDR3 is TGTGCCAGCAGTGACTCCTCCCGACTCGACACTGCAACTAATGAAAAACTGTTTTTT. This sequence encodes CASSDSSRLDTATNEKLFF.

The chain is built from TRBV5-1 and TRBJ2-7; TRBD1 is a possible D gene (6 bases). Trimming removed 0 bases from V and 3 bases from J, with 10 bases in between. CDR3 length equals 14 residues. CDR1 and CDR2 (germline): SGHRS, YFSETQ. The CDR3 sequence: CASSLDRAGYEQYF. DNA of the CDR3: TGCGCCAGCAGCTTGGACAGGGCGGGCTACGAGCAGTACTTC.

The chain links TRBV18 to TRBJ1-1, with 8 bases lining up with TRBD1. This CDR3 is 14 amino acids long. The V and J ends lost 5 bases and 3 bases, in that order; junction bases with no gene match: 5. CDR1 is KGHSH, CDR2 LQKENI, per germline. The CDR3 DNA reads TGTGCCAGCTCATCGCAGGGACAGGACACTGAAGCTTTCTTT. Translating it yields CASSSQGQDTEAFF.

The chain combines TRBV28 with TRBJ2-1, with TRBD2 matching over 8 bases. Germline trimming cut 2 bases from V and 7 bases from J; bases unmatched to any gene: 7. The CDR3 runs 15 residues. Looked up from germline, CDR1 is MDHEN and CDR2 is SYDVKM. The CDR3 protein is CASSLGGRIVNEQFF. The CDR3 DNA reads TGTGCCAGCAGTTTAGGCGGGAGGATAGTTAATGAGCAGTTCTTC.

The rearrangement uses TRBV19 and TRBJ1-1, with D perhaps matching TRBD1 (5 bases). CDR3 length: 16 residues. Germline CDR1 and CDR2: LNHDA and SQIVND (reference sequence). Deletions cut 5 bases from V and 3 bases from J, with 19 bases between. In DNA, the CDR3 is TGTGCCAGTAGTCCCGGGACCGACCATGTGCACACTGAAGCTTTCTTT. Protein: CASSPGTDHVHTEAFF.

V usage is TRBV15 and J usage is TRBJ2-2; a possible D gene is TRBD1 (5 bases). The CDR3 extends over 14 amino acids. Trimming cost V 1 base and J 4 bases, with 7 bases left between them. Germline-derived CDR1 and CDR2 are LNHNV and YYDKDF (reference sequence). CDR3 sequence reads: CATSRGTSTGELFF. CDR3 nucleotides: TGTGCCACCAGCAGAGGGACAAGCACCGGGGAGCTGTTTTTT. The full variable domain, completed using reference TRBV15 and TRBJ2-2, is DAMVIQNPRYQVTQFGKPVTLSCSQTLNHNVMYWYQQKSSQAPKLLFHYYDKDFNNEADTPDNFQSRRPNTSFCFLDIRSPGLGDTAMYLCATSRGTSTGELFFGEGSRLTVL.

The genes are TRBV10-3 and TRBJ2-7; 9 bases fit TRBD1. This CDR3 comprises 17 residues. Germline V gene sequence: CDR1 ENHRY, CDR2 SYGVKD. V lost 2 bases to trimming and J lost 2 bases; unmatched junction nucleotides: 10. The CDR3 here is CAISEGGRGQGAYEQYF. The CDR3 DNA sequence: TGTGCCATCAGTGAGGGGGGGCGGGGACAGGGAGCCTACGAGCAGTACTTC.

This chain joins TRBV9 and TRBJ2-1; TRBD2 aligns across 8 bases. Germline values: CDR1 SGDLS, CDR2 YYNGEE. J lost 5 bases, V lost 3 bases, and 13 bases had no gene match. The CDR3 contains 17 residues. CDR3 nucleotide sequence: TGTGCCAGCAGCGCTTGGGCTAGCGGGCGGAACCACAATGAGCAGTTCTTC. This sequence encodes CASSAWASGRNHNEQFF.